Listed here are 5 T cell receptor beta chains from one sample, sequenced in a study of Ad26.COV2.S vaccination and SARS-CoV-2 variants. Documented treatment: 15 to 20 received Ad26.COV2.S at low or high dose, single or two shots; roughly five received placebo; per-sample allocation not given. After the first vaccine or placebo injection, samples were drawn on day 63. Clones were read by immunoSEQ multiplex PCR, and TCRdb kept only the in-frame ones, dropping some. The sample holds approximately 300,000 clones, 86% seen once. The sample here was peripheral blood, taken in a trial of Ad26.COV2.S vaccine versus placebo. The receptors come from a person aged 18-65 years who received the Ad26.COV2.S COVID-19 vaccine or a placebo.

The chain combines TRBV29-1 with TRBJ1-1; no clear D. V lost 6 bases and J lost 11, with 13 bases in between. CDR1 and CDR2 from the germline V gene are SQVTM and ANQGSEA. The CDR3 has 10 amino acids. The CDR3 DNA sequence: TGCAGCGTCTACGGTCGAGGGGCTTTCTTT. Its translation is CSVYGRGAFF.

Note on this clone: The sample holds other DNA sequences that translate to the same CDR3. This chain connects TRBV18 to TRBJ1-1; TRBD1 agrees at 7 bases. CDR1 is KGHSH and CDR2 is LQKENI in the germline V gene. V was clipped by 4 bases and J by 3 bases; unmatched bases: 2. The CDR3 has 13 amino acids. The chain's CDR3 is CASSLTGDTEAFF. The CDR3 DNA reads TGTGCCAGCTCACTTACAGGGGACACTGAAGCTTTCTTT. The entire variable domain, with the rest obtained from reference TRBV18 and TRBJ1-1, is as follows: NAGVMQNPRHLVRRRGQEARLRCSPMKGHSHVYWYRQLPEEGLKFMVYLQKENIIDESGMPKERFSAEFPKEGPSILRIQQVVRGDSAAYFCASSLTGDTEAFFGQGTRLTVV.

The rearrangement joins TRBV6-5 to TRBJ1-2; tentative D call: TRBD1 (6 bases). V lost 5 bases and J lost 8, with 18 bases in between. CDR3 length equals 14 residues. From germline, CDR1 is MNHEY and CDR2 SVGAGI. CDR3 DNA sequence: TGTGCCAGCAGTCTCCCGGGACACCTGGGAGGCTACACCTTC. It codes for CASSLPGHLGGYTF.

The chain combines TRBV5-1 with TRBJ2-1; 8 positions match TRBD1. The CDR3 consists of 15 residues. Germline V gene sequence: CDR1 SGHRS, CDR2 YFSETQ. J was trimmed by 7 bases and V by 3 bases; bases with no gene match: 9. In nucleotides, the CDR3 is TGCGCCAGCAGCTGGGGCGGACAGGGACATAATGAGCAGTTCTTC. It encodes CASSWGGQGHNEQFF.

This CDR3 is CASSTDRGYGYTF. For the CDR3, the DNA is TGTGCCAGTAGTACCGACAGGGGCTATGGCTACACCTTC. This sequence joins TRBV19 and TRBJ1-2; the match to TRBD1 covers 8 bases. V lost 4 bases to trimming and J lost 4 bases; unmatched junction nucleotides: 2. From germline, CDR1 is LNHDA and CDR2 SQIVND (reference sequence). The CDR3 runs 13 residues.